The source of this T cell receptor (beta chain) is a study of neurological immune-mediated disorders. V lost 3 bases to trimming and J lost 0 bases; unmatched junction nucleotides: 7. This CDR3 region has 15 residues. CDR1 is DFQATT, CDR2 SNEGSKA, per germline (reference sequence). The cDNA came from 5'RACE, which used 10-nucleotide random UMIs. MiXCR, applied by TCRdb to the 5' RACE reads, yields one record per CDR3 protein. The sample has roughly 80,000 distinct CDR3 sequences; around 9.9% are singletons. In this sample, this clonotype turned up many times. Sequencing was done on a sample of PBMCs. The V and J genes are TRBV20-1 and TRBJ2-5; 7 positions agree with TRBD2. The TCR originated in a man aged 50-59 years in good health. DNA for the CDR3: TGCAGTGCTAGTCGGTTGGCGGGGGACCAAGAGACCCAGTACTTC. Its protein is CSASRLAGDQETQYF.